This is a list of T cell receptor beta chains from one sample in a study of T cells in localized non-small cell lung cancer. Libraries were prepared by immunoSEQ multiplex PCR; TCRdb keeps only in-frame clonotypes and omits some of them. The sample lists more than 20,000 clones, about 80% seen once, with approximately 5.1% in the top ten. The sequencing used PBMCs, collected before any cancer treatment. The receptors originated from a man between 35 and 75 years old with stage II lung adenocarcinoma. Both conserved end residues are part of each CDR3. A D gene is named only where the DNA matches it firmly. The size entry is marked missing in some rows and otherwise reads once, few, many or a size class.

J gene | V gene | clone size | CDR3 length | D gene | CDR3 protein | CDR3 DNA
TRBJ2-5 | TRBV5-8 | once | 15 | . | CASSFWGQGVETQYF | TGTGCCAGCAGCTTTTGGGGGCAGGGAGTGGAGACCCAGTACTTC
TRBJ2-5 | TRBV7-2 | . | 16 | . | CASSLALSSGPETQYF | TGTGCCAGCAGCTTAGCGCTCTCAAGCGGGCCAGAGACCCAGTACTTC
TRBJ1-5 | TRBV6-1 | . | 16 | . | CASSEVLGRNNQPQHF | TGTGCCAGCAGTGAGGTCCTTGGGCGGAACAATCAGCCCCAGCATTTT
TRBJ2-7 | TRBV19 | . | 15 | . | CASSIGTSISYEQYF | TGTGCCAGTAGTATCGGGACAAGCATTTCCTACGAGCAGTACTTC
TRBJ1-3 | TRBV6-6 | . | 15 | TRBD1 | CASSYGTGFGNTIYF | TGTGCCAGCAGTTACGGGACAGGATTCGGAAACACCATATATTTT
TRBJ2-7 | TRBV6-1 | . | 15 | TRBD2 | CASSELAGGIYEQYF | TGTGCCAGCAGTGAATTAGCGGGGGGGATCTACGAGCAGTACTTC
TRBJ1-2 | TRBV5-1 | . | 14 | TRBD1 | CASSTRGQGYGYTF | TGCGCCAGCAGCACTAGGGGGCAGGGCTATGGCTACACCTTC
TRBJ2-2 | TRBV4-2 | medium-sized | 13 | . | CASSQGFTGELFF | TGTGCCAGCAGCCAAGGATTCACCGGGGAGCTGTTTTTT
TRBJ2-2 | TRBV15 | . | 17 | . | CATSRDLQVGGTGELFF | TGTGCCACCAGCAGAGATCTCCAGGTCGGGGGCACCGGGGAGCTGTTTTTT
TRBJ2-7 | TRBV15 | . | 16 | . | CATSRAGGERSYEQYF | TGTGCCACCAGCAGAGCAGGGGGGGAACGATCCTACGAGCAGTACTTC
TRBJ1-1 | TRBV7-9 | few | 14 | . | CASSPTGLSAAAFF | TGTGCCAGCAGCCCTACCGGACTGAGCGCTGCAGCTTTCTTT